This T cell receptor (beta chain) was observed in a study of cytomegalovirus exposure and HLA in healthy donors. Study-level background: The 110 or so validation repertoires used a platform that matched the one used for the roughly 700 first-cohort repertoires, as a later analysis reported. Findings of the study overall: Most TCR sequences were rare, but some public TCRs occurred in many donors. The authors enumerated around 150 TCR beta chains as linked to cytomegalovirus. There were a few CMV-associated chains whose specificity for CMV antigens was confirmed in vitro.

The CDR3 has 14 amino acids. V trimming: 4 bases; J trimming: 3 bases; junction bases outside the gene matches: 4. CDR1 is SGHRS, CDR2 YFSETQ, per germline. Measured with immunoSEQ multiplex PCR; TCRdb has only the in-frame clones, and not every one. The sample holds under 200,000 clones, roughly 82% seen once. Worth noting for this clone: Its antigen is not identified.

Sequenced material: PBMCs. The V gene is TRBV5-1, the J gene TRBJ1-1, with 9 bases that match TRBD1. This TCR derives from a man aged 18 to 29 in good health and CMV-seropositive. The CDR3 bases are TGCGCCAGCAGCACGGACAGGGGCGACACTGAAGCTTTCTTT. Its protein is CASSTDRGDTEAFF.